Each of the 27 T cell receptor beta chains below was sequenced from the same sample in a study of early T cells in non-severe SARS-CoV-2 infection. TCRdb reprocessed the 5' RACE reads with MiXCR, giving one entry per CDR3 protein. The table has 98,000 or so distinct CDR3 sequences, 9.5% to 12% seen once. Sequencing was carried out using whole blood. Every receptor here comes from an adult who was a healthcare worker with PCR-confirmed SARS-CoV-2 infection or an uninfected control (not recorded which).

This clonotype was seen at least ten times. The rearrangement joins TRBV6-1 to TRBJ1-2; D remains ambiguous. The CDR3 loop spans 12 amino acids. Per germline, CDR1 MNHNS and CDR2 SASEGT. Between the trimmed V and J ends, which lost 5 bases and 7 bases, there was a span of 11 bases. CDR3 sequence: CASSTFRIGYTF. CDR3 DNA sequence: TGTGCCAGCAGTACCTTCCGGATTGGCTACACCTTC.

This clonotype appeared many times. The V call is TRBV7-9, the J call TRBJ1-3; D possibly corresponds to TRBD1 (5 bases). The CDR3 spans 16 residues. Per germline, CDR1 SEHNR and CDR2 FQNEAQ (reference sequence). Trimming cost V 5 bases and J 5 bases, with 19 bases left between them. The CDR3 sequence is CASSPGLLIERNTIYF. The CDR3 region has the DNA TGTGCCAGCAGCCCGGGACTTCTGATCGAAAGAAACACCATATATTTT.

This rearrangement joins TRBV6-1 to TRBJ2-7, with D perhaps TRBD2 (6 bases). CDR1 and CDR2 (germline): MNHNS, SASEGT. The CDR3 runs 15 residues. With 1 base removed from V and 7 bases from J, the gap between germline ends came to 17 bases. Written as DNA, the CDR3 is TGTGCCAGCAGTGAAGTGGCGGGGAGAAGAAGGGAGCAGTACTTC. Its translation is CASSEVAGRRREQYF.

The chain combines TRBV6-5 with TRBJ2-3; D ambiguous. In germline, CDR1 is MNHEY, CDR2 SVGAGI. CDR3 size: 13 residues. Trimming took off 2 bases at V and 6 bases at J, with 9 bases between the two ends. The CDR3 is CASSYQARDTQYF. The CDR3 nucleotides read TGTGCCAGCAGTTACCAGGCCCGGGATACGCAGTATTTT.

This clonotype occurred a few times. This chain links TRBV7-8 with TRBJ1-1; 10 nucleotides agree with TRBD1. Trimming cost V 3 bases and J 4 bases; bases outside gene matches: 11. The CDR3 is 17 amino acids. Per the germline V gene, CDR1 is SGHVS and CDR2 is FQNEAQ. The CDR3 bases are TGTGCCAGCAGCTTCCCCCAGACAGGGGGCAGGTTCACTGAAGCTTTCTTT. Residues: CASSFPQTGGRFTEAFF.

The chain uses TRBV16 and TRBJ1-5; no clear D. The germline V gene has CDR1 KGHSY and CDR2 FQNENV. The ends were cut back, 3 bases at V and 6 bases at J, with 9 bases in the middle. The length of the CDR3 is 13 residues. The CDR3 bases are TGTGCCAGCAGCCAGGGTAACAGTCAGCCCCAGCATTTT. It specifies CASSQGNSQPQHF.

This clonotype has at least ten counts. The chain recombines TRBV5-1 with TRBJ1-1; 7 bases agree with TRBD1. Germline assignment: CDR1 SGHRS and CDR2 YFSETQ. The CDR3 contains 16 residues. V was pared by 2 bases and J by 5 bases, with 12 bases of the junction left unmatched. Here the CDR3 reads CASSFAGFSRGTEAFF. DNA of the CDR3: TGCGCCAGCAGCTTCGCAGGCTTCTCCAGGGGGACTGAAGCTTTCTTT. Variable domain in full (rest from reference TRBV5-1 and TRBJ1-1): KAGVTQTPRYLIKTRGQQVTLSCSPISGHRSVSWYQQTPGQGLQFLFEYFSETQRNKGNFPGRFSGRQFSNSRSEMNVSTLELGDSALYLCASSFAGFSRGTEAFFGQGTRLTVV.

This clonotype was found a few times. The CDR3 sequence is CASSQVARTEAFF. CDR3 sequence (DNA): TGTGCCAGCAGCCAAGTGGCCCGAACTGAAGCTTTCTTT. The V and J genes are TRBV3-1 and TRBJ1-1; D ambiguous. The V end was cut by 1 base, the J end by 5 bases, with 8 bases between. The CDR3 contains 13 residues. Germline-derived CDR1 and CDR2 are LGHDT and YNNKEL (reference sequence).

This clonotype came up a few times. The chain combines TRBV5-5 with TRBJ1-2; D remains unclear. V lost 6 bases and J lost 1, with 10 bases in between. The CDR3 has 13 residues. Germline assignment: CDR1 SGHKS and CDR2 YYEKEE (reference sequence). CDR3 residues: CASKAGDNYGYTF. CDR3 coding DNA: TGTGCCAGCAAAGCCGGGGATAACTATGGCTACACCTTC. Combining the CDR3 with reference TRBV5-5 and TRBJ1-2 gives the whole variable domain DAGVTQSPTHLIKTRGQQVTLRCSPISGHKSVSWYQQVLGQGPQFIFQYYEKEERGRGNFPDRFSARQFPNYSSELNVNALLLGDSALYLCASKAGDNYGYTFGSGTRLTVV.

This clonotype was counted at least ten times. The chain joins TRBV27 to TRBJ1-2, with D unclear. CDR1 and CDR2 (germline): MNHEY, SMNVEV (reference sequence). CDR3 length: 16 amino acids. V was pared by 8 bases and J by 5 bases, with 24 bases between. This CDR3 is CASAGRNEKGRYGYTF. CDR3 sequence (DNA): TGTGCCAGCGCTGGCAGAAACGAAAAGGGCAGGTATGGCTACACCTTC.

The chain joins TRBV5-5 to TRBJ2-4; 7 bases agree with TRBD1. The V and J ends lost 4 bases and 0 bases, in that order; junction bases with no gene match: 7. The CDR3 covers 16 residues. CDR1 SGHKS and CDR2 YYEKEE come from the germline V gene (reference sequence). As DNA, the CDR3 is TGTGCCAGCAGCCTCAGGGGGTTACTAGCCAAAAACATTCAGTACTTC. It yields the protein CASSLRGLLAKNIQYF.

In its sample, this clonotype was seen many times. The V and J genes are TRBV7-9 and TRBJ1-1; D gene unclear. The germline CDR1 and CDR2 sequences are SEHNR and FQNEAQ (reference sequence). There are 16 residues in the CDR3. Trimming removed 4 bases at V and 5 bases at J, with 20 bases between. In DNA form, the CDR3 reads TGTGCCAGCAGCTCAAAAAGGGTCGTCCGGGGAACTGAAGCTTTCTTT. This encodes CASSSKRVVRGTEAFF.

The chain uses TRBV6-4 and TRBJ2-2, with a possible D match to TRBD1 (6 bases). The germline CDR1 and CDR2 sequences are MRHNA and SNTAGT. The CDR3 length is 15 residues. The V end was cut by 5 bases, the J end by 6 bases, with 16 bases between. DNA for the CDR3: TGTGCCAGCAGTCTCCCAATTCAGGGGCCCGGGGAGCTGTTTTTT. This encodes CASSLPIQGPGELFF.

V is TRBV20-1 and J is TRBJ2-1; D is perhaps TRBD1 (6 bases). Germline CDR1 DFQATT, CDR2 SNEGSKA (reference sequence). This CDR3 has 14 amino acids. Trimming took 1 base from V and 10 from J, leaving 17 bases between them. CDR3: CSARVLGTHKEQFF. The CDR3 DNA sequence: TGCAGTGCTAGAGTTCTCGGGACACATAAAGAGCAGTTCTTC.

This clonotype has just a few counts. The V call is TRBV5-1, the J call TRBJ2-3, with TRBD1 matching over 7 bases. This CDR3 spans 14 amino acids. The ends lost 4 bases at V and 2 bases at J; junction bases unmatched: 4. Germline CDR1 reads SGHRS; CDR2 reads YFSETQ. CDR3 in amino acids: CASSGTEFTDTQYF. The CDR3, as DNA: TGCGCCAGCAGCGGGACAGAGTTCACAGATACGCAGTATTTT.

This clonotype has a count of ten or more. The rearrangement joins TRBV9 to TRBJ1-3, with TRBD1 matching over 9 bases. The CDR3 loop spans 17 amino acids. Germline CDR1 and CDR2: SGDLS and YYNGEE. The ends lost 4 bases at V and 0 bases at J; junction bases unmatched: 8. In DNA, the CDR3 is TGTGCCAGCAGCTTTCCGGGACAGGGCATCTCTGGAAACACCATATATTTT. It encodes CASSFPGQGISGNTIYF.

With regard to this clonotype: A read error may be the cause here, since a much bigger clone is one base away. It is likely a read error, because the conserved phenylalanine at the end of the CDR3 is missing. The chain uses TRBV19 and TRBJ2-2, with no clear D. This CDR3 spans 17 amino acids. With 7 bases removed from V and 7 bases from J, the gap between germline ends came to 25 bases. Germline CDR1 and CDR2: LNHDA and SQIVND (reference sequence). In DNA form, the CDR3 reads TGTGCCAGTACCGGCCGACAAACACCCCTTGGTGTCGGGGAGCTGTTTCTT. It codes for CASTGRQTPLGVGELFL.

This clonotype has a handful of counts. The chain carries TRBV29-1 and TRBJ2-5; 7 nucleotides match TRBD2. CDR3 length: 16 residues. After removal of 1 base from V and 5 bases from J, the junction contained 13 bases not matched to a gene. The germline V gene has CDR1 SQVTM and CDR2 ANQGSEA. The DNA of the CDR3 is TGCAGCGTTGAAGCGATTCGGACTAGTGTTCAGGAGACCCAGTACTTC. Its translation is CSVEAIRTSVQETQYF. The variable domain in full, completed from reference TRBV29-1 and TRBJ2-5, reads SAVISQKPSRDICQRGTSLTIQCQVDSQVTMMFWYRQQPGQSLTLIATANQGSEATYESGFVIDKFPISRPNLTFSTLTVSNMSPEDSSIYLCSVEAIRTSVQETQYFGPGTRLLVL.

Concerning this clonotype: The CDR3 ends on some other residue instead of the conserved phenylalanine or tryptophan, so this is likely a read error. The chain employs TRBV5-1 and TRBJ2-1; D may match TRBD1 or TRBD2 (5 bases each). Trimming removed 7 bases from V and 3 bases from J, with 11 bases in between. The CDR3 has 13 residues. Looked up from germline, CDR1 is SGHRS and CDR2 is YFSETQ. This CDR3 reads CASSRGDYNEQFI. CDR3 sequence (DNA): TGCGCCAGCTCGAGGGGAGACTACAATGAGCAGTTCATC.

The chain recombines TRBV7-3 with TRBJ2-1, with 9 bases that match TRBD2. Germline values: CDR1 SGHTA, CDR2 FQGTGA. The V and J ends lost 4 bases and 7 bases, in that order; junction bases with no gene match: 8. The CDR3 consists of 15 residues. This chain's CDR3 is CASSYSGGPTNEQFF. The CDR3, as DNA: TGTGCCAGCAGCTATAGCGGGGGTCCCACTAATGAGCAGTTCTTC.

The chain links TRBV11-2 to TRBJ2-4, with D unclear. The germline V gene has CDR1 SGHAT and CDR2 FQNNGV. The ends were cut back, 6 bases at V and 0 bases at J, with 15 bases in the middle. The CDR3 covers 16 residues. This CDR3 is CASSYQAGEAKNIQYF. As DNA, the CDR3 is TGTGCCAGCAGTTACCAGGCTGGGGAAGCCAAAAACATTCAGTACTTC.

This clonotype was picked up a small number of times. One junction end does not reproduce the germline sequence, and a read error may be involved. The genes are TRBV29-1 and TRBJ1-4; weak D call: TRBD1 (6 bases). CDR1 and CDR2 from the germline V gene are SQVTM and ANQGSEA. CDR3 size: 13 residues. This CDR3 is CSVAGATNEKLFF. CDR3 DNA sequence: TGTAGCGTCGCAGGGGCAACTAATGAAAAACTGTTTTTT.

This clonotype was recorded at least ten times. The rearrangement uses TRBV4-1 and TRBJ1-2; TRBD1 agrees at 11 bases. Germline V gene sequence: CDR1 MGHRA, CDR2 YSYEKL. Trimming removed 0 bases from V and 2 bases from J; junction bases left unmatched: 8. The CDR3 is made up of 18 amino acids. The CDR3 sequence is CASSQDRSRTGGNYGYTF. CDR3 in DNA: TGCGCCAGCAGCCAAGATCGGTCTAGGACAGGGGGCAACTATGGCTACACCTTC.

The V and J genes are TRBV7-8 and TRBJ1-2; D is uncertain. Trimming shortened V by 1 base and J by 7 bases, and 13 bases separated the two germline ends. CDR3 length: 14 amino acids. In germline, CDR1 is SGHVS, CDR2 FQNEAQ. CDR3 sequence: CASSLGYLRGGYTF. The CDR3 DNA sequence: TGTGCCAGCAGCTTAGGCTACCTCCGGGGTGGCTACACCTTC.

This clonotype was counted a few times. The chain couples TRBV20-1 to TRBJ1-2; maybe TRBD1 (5 bases). CDR3 length equals 16 residues. Trimming left V 6 bases short and J 4 bases short, with 24 bases between. Germline V gene lookup returns CDR1 DFQATT and CDR2 SNEGSKA (reference sequence). The CDR3, as DNA: TGCAGTGCATCCCGGGGGAGACAGAGATCTGGCTATGGCTACACCTTC. Translated: CSASRGRQRSGYGYTF.

This clonotype was seen at least ten times. The CDR3 nucleotides read TGTGCCAGCTGTCGGACAGGGGGCTACGAGCAGTACTTC. Encoded protein: CASCRTGGYEQYF. The chain has TRBV27 and TRBJ2-7, with 10 bases that match TRBD1. The V segment lost 8 bases and the J segment 3 bases; nucleotides outside the gene matches: 4. Germline CDR1 and CDR2: MNHEY and SMNVEV (reference sequence). CDR3 size: 13 residues.

This clonotype was seen a few times. This chain uses TRBV29-1 with TRBJ2-1; the D gene could be TRBD1 or TRBD2 (5 bases each). V gave up 6 bases and J gave up 8 bases, with 11 bases separating them. The V gene's germline CDR1 is SQVTM and CDR2 ANQGSEA. The CDR3 consists of 11 residues. CDR3 sequence (DNA): TGCAGCGTCTACCGGGGACATGAGCAGTTCTTC. It specifies CSVYRGHEQFF.